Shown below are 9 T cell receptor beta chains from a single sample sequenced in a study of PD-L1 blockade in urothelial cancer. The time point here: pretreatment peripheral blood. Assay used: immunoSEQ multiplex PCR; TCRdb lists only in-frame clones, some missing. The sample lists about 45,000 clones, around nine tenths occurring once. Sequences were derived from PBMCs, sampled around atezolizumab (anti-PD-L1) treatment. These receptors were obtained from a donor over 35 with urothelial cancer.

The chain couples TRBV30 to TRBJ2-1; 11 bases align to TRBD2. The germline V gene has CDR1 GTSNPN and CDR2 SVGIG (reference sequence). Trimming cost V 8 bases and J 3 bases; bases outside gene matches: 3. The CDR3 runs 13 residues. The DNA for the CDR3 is TGTGCCGGGGGGACTAGCGGCTACAATGAGCAGTTCTTC. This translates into CAGGTSGYNEQFF.

The CDR3 region is CASSQDGGPYNEQFF. The CDR3 DNA reads TGCGCCAGCAGCCAAGATGGAGGGCCCTACAATGAGCAGTTCTTC. The genes are TRBV4-3 and TRBJ2-1, with D possibly being TRBD2 (6 bases). Germline V gene lookup returns CDR1 LGHNA and CDR2 YSLEER. This CDR3 is 15 amino acids long. With 0 bases removed from V and 2 bases from J, the gap between germline ends came to 8 bases.

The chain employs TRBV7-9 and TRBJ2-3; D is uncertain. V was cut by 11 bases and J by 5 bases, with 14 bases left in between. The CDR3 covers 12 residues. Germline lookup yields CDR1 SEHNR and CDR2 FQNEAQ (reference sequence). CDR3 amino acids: CAGARGLDTQYF. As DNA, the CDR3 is TGTGCCGGAGCCCGAGGCCTAGATACGCAGTATTTT.

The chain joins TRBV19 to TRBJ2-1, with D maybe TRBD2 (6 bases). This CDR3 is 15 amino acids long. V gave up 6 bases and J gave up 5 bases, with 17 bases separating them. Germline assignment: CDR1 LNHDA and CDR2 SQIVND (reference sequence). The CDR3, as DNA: TGTGCCAGTAGAACCCGCAGCGCGGGGCACAATGAGCAGTTCTTC. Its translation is CASRTRSAGHNEQFF.

For the CDR3, the DNA is TGTGCCACCAGCAGAGTGGGACAGGGTAGATCGACGTACGAGCAGTACTTC. It is translated as CATSRVGQGRSTYEQYF. The J gene is TRBJ2-7, the V gene TRBV15, with 9 bases aligning to TRBD1. CDR1 and CDR2 from the germline V gene are LNHNV and YYDKDF (reference sequence). The CDR3 is made up of 17 amino acids. The J segment lost 4 bases and the V segment lost 1 base, leaving 11 bases of the junction unmatched.

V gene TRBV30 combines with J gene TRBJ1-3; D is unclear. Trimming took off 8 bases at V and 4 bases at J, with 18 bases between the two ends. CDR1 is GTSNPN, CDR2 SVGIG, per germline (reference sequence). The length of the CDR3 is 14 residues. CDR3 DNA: TGTGCCGGAACCCGGCGGCAGCAGGGAAACACCATATATTTT. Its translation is CAGTRRQQGNTIYF.

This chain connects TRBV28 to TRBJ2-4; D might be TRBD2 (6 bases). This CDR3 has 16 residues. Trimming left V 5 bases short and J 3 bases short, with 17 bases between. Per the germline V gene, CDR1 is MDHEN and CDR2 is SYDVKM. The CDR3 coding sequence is TGTGCCAGCAGTCCCGGAGGGGTCGGGGGCAAAAACATTCAGTACTTC. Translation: CASSPGGVGGKNIQYF.

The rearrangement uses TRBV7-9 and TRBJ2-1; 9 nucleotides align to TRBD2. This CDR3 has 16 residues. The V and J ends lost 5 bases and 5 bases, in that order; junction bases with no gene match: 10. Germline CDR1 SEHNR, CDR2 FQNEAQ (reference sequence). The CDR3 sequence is CASSPTASGADNEQFF. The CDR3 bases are TGTGCCAGCAGCCCCACGGCTAGCGGGGCCGACAATGAGCAGTTCTTC. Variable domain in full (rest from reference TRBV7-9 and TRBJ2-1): DTGVSQNPRHKITKRGQNVTFRCDPISEHNRLYWYRQTLGQGPEFLTYFQNEAQLEKSRLLSDRFSAERPKGSFSTLEIQRTEQGDSAMYLCASSPTASGADNEQFFGPGTRLTVL.

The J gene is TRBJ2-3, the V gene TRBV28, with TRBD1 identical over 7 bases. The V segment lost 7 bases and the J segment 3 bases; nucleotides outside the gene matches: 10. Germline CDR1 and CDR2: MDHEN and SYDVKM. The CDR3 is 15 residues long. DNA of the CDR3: TGTGCCAGCATCCTAAGACAGGGCTTGACAGATACGCAGTATTTT. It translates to CASILRQGLTDTQYF.